This is a list of T cell receptor beta chains from one sample in a study of blood T cell repertoires in COVID-19. Profiling relied on immunoSEQ multiplex PCR, and the TCRdb table lists in-frame clones only, not all of them. The table lists about 360,000 clones, roughly 90% of them singletons. Sequencing was done on a sample of peripheral blood. The receptors originated from a woman aged 60-75 years with COVID-19, enrolled during active disease. Each CDR3 is given with its conserved first and last residue. D genes are given only for firm matches. Rows may omit the clone size; those that give it use once, few, many or a size class.

v_call	j_call	clone_size	d_call	cdr3_aa	cdr3_nt
TRBV18	TRBJ1-1	-	-	CASSSTGTEAFF	TGTGCCAGCTCATCGACGGGGACAGAAGCTTTCTTT
TRBV11-3	TRBJ2-5	-	TRBD1	CASSLGLTGAQETQYF	TGTGCCAGCAGCTTAGGTCTGACAGGGGCTCAAGAGACCCAGTACTTC
TRBV4-1	TRBJ2-6	-	-	CASSSRHESGANVLTF	TGCGCCAGCAGCTCACGCCACGAGTCTGGGGCCAACGTCCTGACTTTC
TRBV10-3	TRBJ2-1	once	-	CAINAADYNEQFF	TGTGCCATCAACGCGGCTGATTACAATGAGCAGTTCTTC
TRBV4-1	TRBJ2-7	once	-	CASSQDRGYEQYF	TGCGCCAGCAGCCAAGACAGGGGTTACGAGCAGTACTTC
TRBV7-8	TRBJ2-7	few	TRBD1	CASSAQTGISYEQYF	TGTGCCAGCAGCGCCCAGACAGGGATCTCCTACGAGCAGTACTTC
TRBV11-2	TRBJ1-1	few	-	CASSPVGGTSAPEAFF	TGTGCCAGCAGCCCAGTGGGCGGGACTTCAGCCCCTGAAGCTTTCTTT
TRBV4-3	TRBJ1-4	-	TRBD1	CASSQTGQGNEKLFF	TGCGCCAGCAGCCAAACAGGACAGGGAAATGAAAAACTGTTTTTT
TRBV5-4	TRBJ1-3	-	-	CASGSQSSSGNTIYF	TGTGCCAGCGGATCACAGAGCAGCTCTGGAAACACCATATATTTT
TRBV7-6	TRBJ2-6	once	TRBD1	CASSLGQARANVLTF	TGTGCCAGCAGCTTGGGACAGGCCCGGGCCAACGTCCTGACTTTC
TRBV5-5	TRBJ2-7	-	-	CASSLVGGLYEQYF	TGTGCCAGCAGCTTGGTCGGCGGGCTCTACGAGCAGTACTTC
TRBV5-1	TRBJ2-7	once	TRBD1	CASSPEGQGTYEQYF	TGCGCCAGCAGCCCCGAAGGACAGGGAACCTACGAGCAGTACTTC
TRBV2	TRBJ2-5	-	-	CASSISEATQYF	TGTGCCAGCAGTATCAGCGAAGCGACCCAGTACTTC
TRBV5-4	TRBJ2-7	-	TRBD2	CASSSWTSLAQDRYEQYF	TGTGCCAGCAGCTCTTGGACTAGCCTGGCGCAAGACCGCTACGAGCAGTACTTC
TRBV25-1	TRBJ1-5	-	TRBD1	CASSTGGRSNQPQHF	TGTGCCAGCAGTACAGGGGGCCGAAGCAATCAGCCCCAGCATTTT
TRBV30	TRBJ1-5	-	-	CAWSLHEGTGPQHF	TGTGCCTGGAGCCTGCATGAGGGTACGGGGCCCCAGCATTTT
TRBV2	TRBJ2-3	once	TRBD1	CASSVQGTTDTQYF	TGTGCCAGCAGTGTACAGGGGACCACAGATACGCAGTATTTT
TRBV30	TRBJ1-1	-	-	CAWSGMGGGLNTEAFF	TGTGCCTGGAGTGGTATGGGGGGGGGACTTAACACTGAAGCTTTCTTT
TRBV5-8	TRBJ1-5	-	-	CASSQEGNQPQHF	TGTGCCAGCAGCCAGGAGGGAAATCAGCCCCAGCATTTT
TRBV28	TRBJ2-7	-	-	CASSHLQEQYF	TGTGCCAGCAGCCACTTGCAAGAGCAGTACTTC
TRBV3-1/TRBV3-2	TRBJ1-1	-	TRBD1	CASRPAGTGAPEAFF	TGTGCCAGCAGACCCGCCGGGACAGGGGCCCCTGAAGCTTTCTTT
TRBV28	TRBJ2-7	-	-	CASSFIRQSYEQYF	TGTGCCAGCAGTTTCATTCGACAGTCCTACGAGCAGTACTTC
TRBV11-3	TRBJ2-6	-	-	CASSFGSSGANVLTF	TGTGCCAGCAGCTTCGGGTCTTCTGGGGCCAACGTCCTGACTTTC
TRBV5-1	TRBJ1-4	-	-	CATRREATNEKLFF	TGCGCCACCCGGAGGGAGGCAACTAATGAAAAACTGTTTTTT
TRBV6-5	TRBJ2-3	-	-	CASSYSASAREQYF	TGTGCCAGCAGTTACTCGGCTAGCGCTAGGGAGCAGTATTTT
TRBV6-5	TRBJ1-3	-	-	CASSNDRTSGNTIYF	TGTGCCAGCAGTAATGACAGGACTTCTGGAAACACCATATATTTT
TRBV11-2	TRBJ2-2	-	TRBD1	CASSLSHRGLFNSGELFF	TGTGCCAGCAGCTTAAGTCACAGGGGGCTGTTCAATTCCGGGGAGCTGTTTTTT
TRBV2	TRBJ2-3	-	TRBD2	CASTSGSRTDTQYF	TGTGCCAGCACTAGCGGGAGTCGCACAGATACGCAGTATTTT
TRBV6-5	TRBJ1-2	-	TRBD1	CASTRQGTNYGYTF	TGTGCCAGCACCAGACAGGGTACTAACTATGGCTACACCTTC
TRBV5-4	TRBJ2-7	-	TRBD2	CASSLLAGEYAYEQYF	TGTGCCAGCAGCTTACTAGCGGGGGAATATGCCTACGAGCAGTACTTC
TRBV6-5	TRBJ1-5	-	TRBD1	CASRLGQNNQPQHF	TGTGCCAGCAGACTGGGACAGAACAATCAGCCCCAGCATTTT
TRBV30	TRBJ1-5	-	-	CAWSVHSSNQPQHF	TGTGCCTGGAGTGTACACAGTAGCAATCAGCCCCAGCATTTT
TRBV9	TRBJ1-2	-	-	CASSVAGDGYTF	TGTGCCAGCAGCGTAGCCGGGGATGGCTACACCTTC
TRBV19	TRBJ1-5	-	TRBD1	CASSTTGVGSGQPQHF	TGTGCCAGTAGTACTACAGGGGTGGGGAGTGGCCAGCCCCAGCATTTT
TRBV27	TRBJ2-7	once	TRBD1	CASSRTGSYEQYF	TGTGCCAGCAGCAGGACAGGATCCTACGAGCAGTACTTC